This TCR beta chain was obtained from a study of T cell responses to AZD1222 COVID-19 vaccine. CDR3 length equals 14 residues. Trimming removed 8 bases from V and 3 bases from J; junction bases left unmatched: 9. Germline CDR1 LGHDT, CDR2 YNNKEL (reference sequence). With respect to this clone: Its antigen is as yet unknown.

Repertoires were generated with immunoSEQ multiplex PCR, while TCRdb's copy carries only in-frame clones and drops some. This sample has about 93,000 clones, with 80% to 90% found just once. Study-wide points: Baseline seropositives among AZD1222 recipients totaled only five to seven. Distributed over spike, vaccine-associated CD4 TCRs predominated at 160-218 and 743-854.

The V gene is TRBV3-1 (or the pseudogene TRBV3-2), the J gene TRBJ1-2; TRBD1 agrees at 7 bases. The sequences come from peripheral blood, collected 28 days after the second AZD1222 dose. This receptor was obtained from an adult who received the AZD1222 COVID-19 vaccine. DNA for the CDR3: TGTGCCAGCGCCCCGACAGGGCTTGACTATGGCTACACCTTC. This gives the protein CASAPTGLDYGYTF.